A single T cell receptor (beta chain) is shown here with its context. In this sample, this clonotype turned up many times. Its specific antigen is unknown. No base quality values were provided; no much bigger clone lies one nucleotide off. The label giving this sample's time point can be read as: newly diagnosed GD, antithyroid drugs for less than 3 months. RNA was extracted from PBMCs in TRIzol for both TCR sequencing and RNA sequencing. The diagnosis of Graves' disease followed American Thyroid Association guidelines. Recruitment of patients was carried out at an endocrinology department in Xi'an, China. Each patient gave around 9 milliliters of peripheral blood, collected in an EDTA anticoagulant tube. Ficoll Paque Plus density gradient separation was used to isolate PBMCs, and no additional T cell sorting was done. An Agilent 2100 Bioanalyzer and agarose gel were used to check RNA quality, while a NanoDrop 2000 measured RNA concentration.

Libraries were constructed by multiplex PCR. The instrument was an Illumina HiSeq 4000. CDR3 regions were amplified by Arm-PCR with iRepertoire HTBI primers to construct TCR beta libraries. PCR products were gel purified before sequencing. As for how the authors treated the data: Gene usage analysis of CDR3 amino acid clonotypes relied on the approximately 60 TRBV and 14 TRBJ segments identified across samples. Filtered high-quality paired reads were merged into contigs using COPE and FqMerger. BLAST was used to align contigs to IMGT TRBV, TRBD and TRBJ reference genes, and CDR3 was defined according to IMGT. Any clonotype with a frequency above 0.1% was classified as a highly expanded clone. Shannon entropy served as the measure of repertoire diversity, while the Gini coefficient captured V-J evenness. A clonotype found in more than one individual was treated as public. TCRdb cleaned the public reads at Q25 with fastp, built clones with MiXCR and kept in-frame beta chains. Rows merge per CDR3 protein into single entries with the most common DNA and genes. None of the V and J calls come from the authors' own analysis; TCRdb made them. Within this sample are about 620,000 distinct CDR3 sequences, with approximately 15% of them counted one time only. The ten largest clones represent about 20% of the sample.

This sample was taken from a study of regulatory T cells in long-lasting Graves disease (dated by TCRdb to the early 2020s). For the study in its entirety: Patients with newly diagnosed Graves' disease had been on antithyroid drugs for under 3 months. Patients with persistent Graves' disease were compared with patients with newly diagnosed Graves' disease using TCR sequencing and RNA sequencing of peripheral blood. The study was registered as a clinical trial and conducted in China. A total of around 33 samples underwent TCR sequencing, from roughly 13 patients with persistent Graves' disease and 20 patients with newly diagnosed Graves' disease. The full study reports these points: Lower TCR Shannon entropy and fewer highly expanded clones were observed in persistent Graves' disease patients than in newly diagnosed patients, which suggested clonal expansion. The small sample size was acknowledged by the authors as a limitation that may reduce accuracy. Because the primary lesion, thyroid tissue, could not be accessed, the study looked at peripheral blood alone. A larger number of public clonotypes was shared among persistent patients (about 2,700) than among newly diagnosed patients (around 880). Sequencing and analysis were limited to the TCR beta chain. TRBV28, TRBJ1-2 and TRBJ2-5 were preferentially used in persistent disease, while TRBV20-1 and TRBJ2-1 were favored in newly diagnosed disease.

After removal of 3 bases from V and 4 bases from J, the junction retains 11 bases not matched to a gene. Measured from the cysteine to the phenylalanine, the CDR3 is 16 residues long. The read is trimmed to its CDR3 DNA, 48 bases read in frame from base 1. The CDR1 and CDR2 encoded by the germline V gene (reference sequence) are MNHEY and SMNVEV. These records were also assigned to another study, of T cells in Graves' hyperthyroidism and ophthalmopathy. Drawing on the second study: A patient counted as having stable Graves' hyperthyroidism if no progression to ophthalmopathy occurred over 18 months of follow-up. Hyperthyroidism patients were newly diagnosed, with disease duration under 2 months, and aged 18 to 65 years. The study excluded patients with uncontrolled infections, other autoimmune diseases, pregnancy or lactation. Diagnoses were based on clinical symptoms, serum thyroxine and TRAb, thyroid ultrasound and orbital computed tomography. A first-round RT-PCR of the TCR CDR3 used the HTBI primer set with the Qiagen OneStep RT-PCR kit. Blood samples also contained most of the expanded thyroid clonotypes (frequency above 0.001), which suggests that blood repertoires may reflect thyroid immune responses. In cross-validation, a model built on a 13 V-J signature told ophthalmopathy apart from stable hyperthyroidism with approximately 90% sensitivity and roughly 82% specificity, and in testing the same model reached 80%/75%. In validation, progression to ophthalmopathy was predicted by the model with more than 65% sensitivity and around 76% specificity, a median of around 6.5 months before onset. TCR V-J signatures able to tell the groups apart were searched for in a discovery cohort of around 95 patients, of whom 43 had Graves' ophthalmopathy and more than 55 had stable Graves' hyperthyroidism. Prospective prediction of ophthalmopathy was tested in an independent validation cohort consisting of 18 to 20 hyperthyroidism patients and approximately 16 patients who later progressed to ophthalmopathy. The 100 or so discovery patients were divided at random into training and test sets in a 7:3 ratio. In addition, the study compared T-cell repertoires in thyroid tissue and in blood from about 6 Graves' hyperthyroidism patients. After blood sampling, hyperthyroidism patients were treated with methimazole at a starting dose of 30 mg daily, and ophthalmopathy patients were treated with high-dose intravenous methylprednisolone. Libraries were constructed in a second round of multiplex PCR, after which size selection and purification were carried out. The libraries were sequenced on an Illumina HiSeq2000 using paired-end 100 bp reads. SOAPnuke was used to process the raw data, removing reads that contained adapters or uncalled bases, had a mean Phred below 15, or lacked an exact match to the constant primer or identifier. COPE v1.2.5 was used to merge high-quality paired reads, and clonotypes were defined as unique nucleotide sequences. MiTCR v1.1 was used to align clonotypes to the IMGT TRBV, TRBD and TRBJ reference segments. The analysis was restricted to V-J combinations with a frequency above 0.0001, which together covered around 99% of the repertoires. The TCS score was defined as F50 (clonal expansion) divided by E x V (chaos), with BLOSUM62-based TCRdist calculated between CDR3 peptides within each V-J. Welch's t-statistics and random forest reduced around 520 V-J features to 10 to 15, which were used in a naive Bayes classifier (R e1071). No statistical method was used to fix the sample size in advance, and group allocation was not hidden from the investigators. The paper reports TCR Vbeta CDR3 sequencing of approximately 130 peripheral blood samples: around 45 ophthalmopathy, roughly 80 hyperthyroidism and around 17 progressor patients.

This receptor chain uses TRBV27 and TRBJ1-1; TRBD1 lines up with 7 middle nucleotides. This sample comprised peripheral blood mononuclear cells (PBMCs), obtained at new diagnosis, from a patient treated with antithyroid drugs. The receptor's source is a woman aged 25 to 39 with Graves disease. Donor details come from another sample of the same person, matched by shared clones. The DNA is as follows: TGTGCCAGCAGTTTGAGGACAGGATGGCGTAGCACTGAAGCTTTCTTT. This encodes CASSLRTGWRSTEAFF.